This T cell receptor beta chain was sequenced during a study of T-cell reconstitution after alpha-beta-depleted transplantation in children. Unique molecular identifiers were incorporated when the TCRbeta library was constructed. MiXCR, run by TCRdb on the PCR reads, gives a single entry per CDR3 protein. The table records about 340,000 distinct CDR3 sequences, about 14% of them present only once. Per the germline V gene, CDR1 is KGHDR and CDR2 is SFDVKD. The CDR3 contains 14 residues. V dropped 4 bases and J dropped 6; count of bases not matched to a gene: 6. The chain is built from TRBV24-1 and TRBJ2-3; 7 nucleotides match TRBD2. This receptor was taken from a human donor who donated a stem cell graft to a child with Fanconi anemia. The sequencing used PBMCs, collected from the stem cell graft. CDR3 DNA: TGTGCCACCAGTGAGGGGGGGGGAACGGATACGCAGTATTTT. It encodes CATSEGGGTDTQYF.